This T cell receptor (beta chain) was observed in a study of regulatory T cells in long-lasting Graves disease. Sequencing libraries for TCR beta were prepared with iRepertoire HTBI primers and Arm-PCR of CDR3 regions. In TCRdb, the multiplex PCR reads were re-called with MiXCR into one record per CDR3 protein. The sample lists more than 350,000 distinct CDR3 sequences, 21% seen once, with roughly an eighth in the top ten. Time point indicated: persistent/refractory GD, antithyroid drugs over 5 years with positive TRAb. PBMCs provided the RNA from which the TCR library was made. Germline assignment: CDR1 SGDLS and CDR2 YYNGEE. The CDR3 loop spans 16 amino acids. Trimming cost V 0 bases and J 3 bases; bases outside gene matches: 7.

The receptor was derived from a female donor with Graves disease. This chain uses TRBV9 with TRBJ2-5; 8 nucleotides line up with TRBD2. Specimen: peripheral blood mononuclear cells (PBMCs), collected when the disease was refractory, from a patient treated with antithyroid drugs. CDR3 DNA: TGTGCCAGCAGCGTAGAGGCTAGCGGGTACGAAGAGACCCAGTACTTC. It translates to CASSVEASGYEETQYF.